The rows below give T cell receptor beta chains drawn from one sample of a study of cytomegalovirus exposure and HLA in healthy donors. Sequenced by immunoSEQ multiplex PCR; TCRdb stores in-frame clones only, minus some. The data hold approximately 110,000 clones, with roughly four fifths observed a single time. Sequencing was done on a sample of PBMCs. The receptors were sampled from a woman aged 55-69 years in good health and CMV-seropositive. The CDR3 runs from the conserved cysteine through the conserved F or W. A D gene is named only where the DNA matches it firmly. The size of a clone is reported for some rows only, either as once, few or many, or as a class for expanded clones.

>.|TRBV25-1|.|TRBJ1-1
CASTNRNTEAFF
TGTGCCAGCACCAACAGGAACACTGAAGCTTTCTTT
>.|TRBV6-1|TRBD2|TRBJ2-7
CASSEYGTGGLYEQYF
TGTGCCAGCAGTGAATATGGAACGGGGGGACTTTACGAGCAGTACTTC
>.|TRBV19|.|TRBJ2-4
CASSMVLGLEAGNIQYF
TGTGCCAGTAGTATGGTGCTGGGACTTGAGGCCGGAAACATTCAGTACTTC
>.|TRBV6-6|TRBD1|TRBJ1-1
CASSPDRGRTEAFF
TGTGCCAGCAGCCCAGACAGGGGTAGGACTGAAGCTTTCTTT
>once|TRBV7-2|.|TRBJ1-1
CASSLAAGRSTEAFF
TGTGCCAGCAGCTTAGCAGCAGGGCGGAGCACTGAAGCTTTCTTT
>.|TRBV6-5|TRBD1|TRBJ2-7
CASSRGQGGYEQYF
TGTGCCAGCAGCCGGGGACAGGGAGGCTACGAGCAGTACTTC
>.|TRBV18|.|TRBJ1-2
CASSPNSLGYGYTF
TGTGCCAGCTCACCCAACAGTTTGGGCTATGGCTACACCTTC
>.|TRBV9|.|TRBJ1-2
CASSVDPESYGYTF
TGTGCCAGCAGCGTAGATCCAGAAAGCTATGGCTACACCTTC
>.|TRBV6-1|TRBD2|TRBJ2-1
CASNPGLAGVNEQFF
TGTGCCAGCAACCCAGGACTAGCGGGGGTAAATGAGCAGTTCTTC
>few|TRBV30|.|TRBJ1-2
CAMVGIADYGYTF
TGTGCCATGGTGGGCATCGCTGACTATGGCTACACCTTC
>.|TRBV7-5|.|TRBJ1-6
CARSLGSGEIYNSPLHF
TGTGCCAGAAGCTTAGGGTCGGGGGAGATATATAATTCACCCCTCCACTTT
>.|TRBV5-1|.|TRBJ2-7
CASSLDQGTYEQYF
TGCGCCAGCAGCTTGGATCAGGGGACCTACGAGCAGTACTTC
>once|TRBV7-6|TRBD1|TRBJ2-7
CASSWQGASYEQYF
TGTGCCAGCAGCTGGCAGGGGGCCTCCTACGAGCAGTACTTC
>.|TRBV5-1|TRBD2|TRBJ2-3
CASSLDPGGGDTDTQYF
TGCGCCAGCAGCTTGGACCCCGGGGGGGGCGACACAGATACGCAGTATTTT
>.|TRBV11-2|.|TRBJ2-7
CASSLDRYEQYF
TGTGCCAGCAGCTTAGACAGATACGAGCAGTACTTC
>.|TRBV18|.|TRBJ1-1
CASSPSSEGMNTEAFF
TGTGCCAGCTCACCTAGCAGCGAGGGAATGAACACTGAAGCTTTCTTT
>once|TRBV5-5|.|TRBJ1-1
CASSLVWGRGTEAFF
TGTGCCAGCAGCTTGGTTTGGGGAAGGGGCACTGAAGCTTTCTTT
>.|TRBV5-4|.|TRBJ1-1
CASSLGGGQNTEAFF
TGTGCCAGCAGCTTGGGGGGGGGACAGAACACTGAAGCTTTCTTT
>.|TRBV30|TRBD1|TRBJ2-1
CACFVGGQGWLAASVREQFF
TGTGCCTGCTTCGTCGGGGGACAGGGGTGGCTAGCGGCCTCTGTTCGGGAGCAGTTCTTC
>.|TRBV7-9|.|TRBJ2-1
CASSDTGRAYNEQFF
TGTGCCAGCAGCGACACAGGGAGGGCGTACAATGAGCAGTTCTTC
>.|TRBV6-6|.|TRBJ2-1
CASSSGELTYNEQFF
TGTGCCAGCAGTTCAGGGGAGTTAACCTACAATGAGCAGTTCTTC
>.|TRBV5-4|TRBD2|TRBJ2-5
CASSPGVGGSGSYAETQYF
TGTGCCAGCAGCCCGGGGGTGGGTGGGAGCGGGAGTTACGCGGAGACCCAGTACTTC
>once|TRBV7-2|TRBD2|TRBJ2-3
CASSRTSVTGQDTQYF
TGTGCCAGCAGCCGAACTAGCGTAACCGGACAAGATACGCAGTATTTT
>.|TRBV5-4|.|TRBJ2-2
CASSLDRGSKNGELFF
TGTGCCAGCAGCTTGGATCGGGGGAGTAAGAACGGGGAGCTGTTTTTT
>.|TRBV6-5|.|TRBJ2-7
CASSYSGGVAYEQYF
TGTGCCAGCAGCTACTCGGGCGGGGTCGCCTACGAGCAGTACTTC
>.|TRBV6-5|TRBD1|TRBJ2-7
CASSQIDRVGIEQYF
TGTGCCAGCAGTCAAATCGACAGGGTGGGGATCGAGCAGTACTTC
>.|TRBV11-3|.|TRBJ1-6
CASSVTDNSPLHF
TGTGCCAGCAGCGTGACAGATAATTCACCCCTCCACTTT
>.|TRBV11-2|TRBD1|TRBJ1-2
CASSYRGQGFPNYGYTF
TGTGCCAGCAGCTACCGCGGACAGGGTTTCCCTAACTATGGCTACACCTTC
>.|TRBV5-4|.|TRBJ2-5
CASSHRGAAETQYF
TGTGCCAGCAGCCATAGGGGCGCCGCGGAGACCCAGTACTTC
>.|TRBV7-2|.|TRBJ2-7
CASSSPARDGGYEQYF
TGTGCCAGCAGCTCACCAGCCCGGGACGGGGGTTACGAGCAGTACTTC
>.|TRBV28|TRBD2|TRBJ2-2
CASSPSGRGNTGELFF
TGTGCCAGCAGCCCTAGCGGGAGAGGTAACACCGGGGAGCTGTTTTTT
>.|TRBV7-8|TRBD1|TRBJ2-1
CASRDRAGSQPLFNEQFF
TGTGCCTCCCGGGACAGGGCCGGCTCCCAGCCCTTGTTCAATGAGCAGTTCTTC
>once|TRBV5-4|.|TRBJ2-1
CASSLPPISSEGEQFF
TGTGCCAGCAGCCTGCCCCCGATTTCCTCCGAGGGTGAGCAGTTCTTC
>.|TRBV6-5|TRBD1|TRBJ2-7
CASSYGTEDYEQYF
TGTGCCAGCAGTTACGGGACAGAAGACTACGAGCAGTACTTC
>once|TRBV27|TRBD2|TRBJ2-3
CASTGLVEDTQYF
TGTGCCAGCACGGGACTAGTCGAAGATACGCAGTATTTT
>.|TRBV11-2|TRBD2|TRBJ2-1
CASSFTGGAHNEQFF
TGTGCCAGCAGCTTTACCGGGGGGGCCCACAATGAGCAGTTCTTC
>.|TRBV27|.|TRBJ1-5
CASSLMGGYQPQHF
TGTGCCAGCAGTTTAATGGGAGGGTACCAGCCCCAGCATTTT
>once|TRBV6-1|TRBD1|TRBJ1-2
CASSLTGDYGYTF
TGTGCCAGCAGCCTGACAGGGGACTATGGCTACACCTTC
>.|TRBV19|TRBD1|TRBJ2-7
CASSDRGSYEQYF
TGTGCCAGTTCGGACAGGGGCTCCTACGAGCAGTACTTC
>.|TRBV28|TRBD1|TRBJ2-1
CARQKGQGTPLEFF
TGTGCCCGCCAAAAGGGACAGGGGACACCCCTTGAGTTCTTC
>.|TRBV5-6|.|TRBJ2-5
CASSLGGLVQETQYF
TGTGCCAGCAGCTTGGGGGGACTGGTCCAAGAGACCCAGTACTTC
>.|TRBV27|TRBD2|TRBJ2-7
CASSLAAGASYEQYF
TGTGCCAGCAGTTTAGCAGCGGGAGCCTCCTACGAGCAGTACTTC
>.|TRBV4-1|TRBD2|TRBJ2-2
CASSQRQLRLAGSNTGELFF
TGCGCCAGCAGCCAGAGACAGCTTCGACTAGCGGGGTCGAACACCGGGGAGCTGTTTTTT
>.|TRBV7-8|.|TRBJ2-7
CASSLELTYEQYF
TGTGCCAGCAGCTTAGAACTAACCTACGAGCAGTACTTC
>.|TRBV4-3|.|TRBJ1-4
CASSQIQGVGEKLFF
TGCGCCAGCAGCCAAATACAGGGTGTGGGTGAAAAACTGTTTTTT
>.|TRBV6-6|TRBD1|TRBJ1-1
CASSSWTGNTEAFF
TGTGCCAGCAGTTCTTGGACAGGGAACACTGAAGCTTTCTTT
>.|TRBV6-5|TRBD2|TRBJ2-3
CASSVTSGSTDTQYF
TGTGCCAGCAGTGTAACTAGCGGCAGCACAGATACGCAGTATTTT
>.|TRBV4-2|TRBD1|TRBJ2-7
CASSQTLPWGDRAYEQYF
TGTGCCAGCAGCCAAACTCTCCCCTGGGGGGACAGGGCCTACGAGCAGTACTTC
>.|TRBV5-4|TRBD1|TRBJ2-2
CASSLDRGHTGELFF
TGTGCCAGCAGCTTGGACAGGGGGCACACCGGGGAGCTGTTTTTT
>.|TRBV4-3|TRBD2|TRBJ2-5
CASSQDPSGGVKETQYF
TGCGCCAGCAGCCAAGATCCTAGCGGGGGGGTTAAAGAGACCCAGTACTTC
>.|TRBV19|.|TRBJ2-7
CASSTPAGLEQYF
TGTGCCAGTAGTACCCCGGCGGGTCTGGAGCAGTACTTC
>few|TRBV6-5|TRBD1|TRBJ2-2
CASSSYDRVSGELFF
TGTGCCAGCAGTTCCTATGACAGGGTCTCCGGGGAGCTGTTTTTT
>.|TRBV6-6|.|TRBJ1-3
CASSYSGAELGNTIYF
TGTGCCAGCAGTTACTCCGGAGCGGAGCTCGGAAACACCATATATTTT